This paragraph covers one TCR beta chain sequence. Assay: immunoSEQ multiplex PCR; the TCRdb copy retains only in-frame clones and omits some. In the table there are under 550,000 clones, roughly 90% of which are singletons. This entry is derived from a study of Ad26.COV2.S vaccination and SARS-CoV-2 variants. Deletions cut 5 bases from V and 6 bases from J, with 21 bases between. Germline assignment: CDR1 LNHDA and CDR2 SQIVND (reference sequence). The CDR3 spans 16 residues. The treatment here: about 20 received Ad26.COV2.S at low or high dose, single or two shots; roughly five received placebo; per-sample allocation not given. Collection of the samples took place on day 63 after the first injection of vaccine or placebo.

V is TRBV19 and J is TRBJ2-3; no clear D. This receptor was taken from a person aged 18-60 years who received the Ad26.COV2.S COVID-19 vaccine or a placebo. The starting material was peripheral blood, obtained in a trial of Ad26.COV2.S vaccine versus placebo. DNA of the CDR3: TGTGCCAGTAGTGCGCTCCTTAGCCTCATCCAGGATACGCAGTATTTT. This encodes CASSALLSLIQDTQYF.